This TCR beta chain was recorded in a study of beta chain features in type 1 diabetes (dated by TCRdb to about 2018). Study-wide context: Mean age, gender distribution, total cell number and subset yield were not different between patients and healthy donors. In the study, recently diagnosed type 1 diabetes patients and matched healthy donors were compared on the TCRB repertoires of their sorted circulating CD4+ T cell subsets. Across all samples, some 100,000,000 sorted cells were examined, and cell number per subset correlated strongly with RNA yield. Regulatory and stem cell-like memory subsets were obtained from only 8 patients and roughly 8 healthy donors, while naive and central memory subsets were obtained from all 28 donors.

The entire isolated RNA was reverse transcribed using the High Capacity cDNA Reverse Transcription Kit, and thus expressed TCRB transcripts were sequenced. Deep immunoSEQ sequencing was performed on naive, central memory and regulatory T cell samples, with an average of roughly 3.5 million total reads per sample. Sorted cells were lysed in RLT buffer and RNA was extracted with DNase-treated RNeasy Micro or Mini kits, depending on cell number. Each cell subset was processed on its own to prevent cross-contamination, while patient and healthy donor samples were processed together. TCRB sequences were amplified from cDNA with the immunoSEQ multiplex PCR, producing 87-bp fragments spanning the CDR3 region. Sequencing of the amplicons was done on the Illumina HiSeq platform. Concerning the study's data processing: PCR bias was computationally corrected using synthetic template baselines, reads within Hamming distance 2 were collapsed, and singletons that could not be merged were discarded. Reads were aligned to IMGT to assign V, D and J genes, CDR3 length, and insertions or deletions at six rearrangement sites. Within each subset, clonotype counts were normalized to sorted cell number, and only after that were true diversity and Gini coefficients computed with the tcR R package. The overlap coefficient, calculated on TCRB nucleotide sequences, was used to quantify repertoire sharing. As a proxy for the pre-selection repertoire, out-of-frame TCRB sequences from naive cells were analyzed. The immuneACCESS repertoire file appears here via TCRdb, limited to in-frame rearrangements. These files lack a portion of the clones; in checked studies, under half of the deficit traces to unresolved V genes, and the cause of the others is not known. V, J and clone size derive from that table, while D and trimming were established from the DNA sequence. This sample holds roughly 330,000 clones; approximately 10% were observed only once. The ten largest make up around 0.015% of the sample.

Remarks on this clone: Its antigen target is currently unknown. No base quality information exists; no much larger clone differs at one position.

What the study reported, not specific to this receptor: Patients with type 1 diabetes made fewer insertions and deleted more nucleotides at VDJ recombination sites, implying thymic rearrangement abnormalities. Sequencing cDNA rather than genomic DNA could over-represent highly expressing activated cells, although activation and CD3 levels did not differ between groups. Because small numbers of individuals were included in the HLA sub-analyses, any influence of HLA type on TCRB rearrangement was left unresolved. In all four CD4+ subsets, TCRB CDR3 length was moderately but significantly shorter in type 1 diabetes patients. Naive, central memory and regulatory TCRB repertoires appeared to be more similar among patients than among healthy donors. Shorter templates might be favored by PCR, yet because patient and control samples were amplified and corrected together, any such skew would affect both groups equally.

A single peripheral blood draw of around 0.11 L on average was collected from each donor into heparinised tubes. A BD FACSAria II and a panel including CD45RO, CCR7, CD25, CD127, CD95 and CD27 were used to sort naive, central memory, regulatory and stem cell-like memory CD4+ T cells. All sorted populations exceeded 95% purity. PBMCs were separated immediately by Lymphoprep density gradient centrifugation and were stained directly, without being cultured. So that batch effects would be minimized, each experiment stained and sorted samples in pairs, pairing one healthy donor with one patient. This TCR came from a woman in her 30s in good health. The sequencing input was naive CD4+ T cells from blood. The cell subset or site label here, explained by the study, means: true naive CD4+ T cells.

The DNA sequence is as follows: TGTGCTAGTGGTACCACGGGACTAGTCTACAATGAGCAGTTCTTC. Its protein product is CASGTTGLVYNEQFF. The chain is assembled from TRBV12-5 and TRBJ2-1; 8 central nucleotides agree with TRBD2. Germline trimming: 5 bases from V, 3 bases from J; junction bases outside gene matches: 6. The CDR1 and CDR2 encoded by the germline V gene are LGHNT and FRNRAP. The CDR3 runs 15 residues from the cysteine to the phenylalanine. Solely the CDR3 DNA is kept, with 45 bases framed from the first base.